This entry features one T cell receptor beta chain sequence. These data belong to a study of blood T cell repertoires in COVID-19. Across the study: Donors in the United States, Italy and Spain gave samples during acute or convalescent COVID-19.

Germline V CDR1 and CDR2: SGHRS, YFSETQ. V lost 1 base, J lost 7 bases, and 2 bases stayed unmatched. The CDR3 contains 12 residues. Generated by immunoSEQ multiplex PCR, the TCRdb table keeps only in-frame clones and is missing some. The data contain roughly 240,000 clones, roughly 86% of them singletons. This rearrangement joins TRBV5-1 to TRBJ2-7, with 7 bases fitting TRBD2. The sequenced sample consisted of peripheral blood. This clonotype was obtained from a woman aged 55 to 70 who had recovered from COVID-19. The CDR3 DNA follows: TGCGCCAGCAGCTTGAGCGGGGAAGAGCAGTACTTC. This encodes CASSLSGEEQYF.